One and the same sample provided the 21 T cell receptor beta chains below, sequenced in a study of blood T cell repertoires in COVID-19. Produced via immunoSEQ multiplex PCR; TCRdb's table is partial and in-frame only. Here the sample spans some 150,000 clones, 87% being singletons. The source material was peripheral blood. Receptors were obtained from a man aged 50 to 60 who had recovered from COVID-19.

The chain recombines TRBV4-2 with TRBJ1-2; D may be TRBD1 (6 bases). The germline V and J ends were trimmed by 4 bases and 0 bases, with 18 bases remaining between them. There are 17 residues in the CDR3. Per germline, CDR1 LGHNA and CDR2 YNFKEQ. Here the CDR3 reads CASSRLGDRPANYGYTF. CDR3 bases: TGTGCCAGCAGCCGCCTGGGTGACAGGCCAGCTAACTATGGCTACACCTTC.

In DNA form, the CDR3 reads TGTGCCAGCAGCCGACAGGGGGCTTTATCTTACACTGAAGCTTTCTTT. This gives the protein CASSRQGALSYTEAFF. The chain uses TRBV5-7 and TRBJ1-1; 10 bases map to TRBD1. TRBV5-7 is an ORF; its function is uncertain. The CDR3 sequence is 16 residues long. V shed 4 bases and J 3 bases; nucleotides not matched to a gene: 9.

The chain is built from TRBV6-2 or TRBV6-3 and TRBJ2-1; D is possibly TRBD1 (6 bases). Germline V gene data show CDR1 as MNHEY and CDR2 as SVGEGT. There are 15 residues in the CDR3. Trimming pared 2 bases from V and 4 bases from J, leaving 12 bases between. CDR3 bases: TGTGCCAGCAGTTACGGGCAGGGACAATACAATGAGCAGTTCTTC. It translates to CASSYGQGQYNEQFF.

The count of this clone is one. The CDR3 protein is CASSFGDRLNTEAFF. The CDR3 DNA is TGCGCCAGCAGCTTCGGGGACAGGTTGAACACTGAAGCTTTCTTT. This rearrangement joins TRBV5-1 to TRBJ1-1, with 8 bases identical to TRBD1. With 2 bases clipped from V and 0 bases from J, the junction kept 3 bases outside the gene matches. The CDR3 length is 15 residues. The germline V gene has CDR1 SGHRS and CDR2 YFSETQ.

On this clone: Its ends do not fully match the called genes, so a read error is possible. V usage is TRBV7-7 and J usage is TRBJ1-5, with 7 bases identical to TRBD1. Germline V gene data show CDR1 as SSHAT and CDR2 as FNYEAQ (reference sequence). The CDR3 has 13 amino acids. CDR3 region: CASSPDRYQPQHF. CDR3 DNA: TGTGCTAGCAGCCCGGACAGGTATCAGCCCCAGCATTTT.

The J gene is TRBJ1-5, the V gene TRBV5-5; no reliable D call. V was cut by 3 bases and J by 4 bases, with 17 bases left in between. CDR1 is SGHKS and CDR2 is YYEKEE in the germline V gene (reference sequence). CDR3 length equals 16 residues. The CDR3 is CASSSSGIGENQPQHF. For the CDR3, the DNA is TGTGCCAGCAGCTCCTCAGGCATCGGGGAAAATCAGCCCCAGCATTTT.

CDR3 in DNA: TGTGCCTGGGCCGCAGGGGAATCACCCCTCCACTTT. Translation gives CAWAAGESPLHF. This chain joins TRBV30 and TRBJ1-6, with D tentatively TRBD1 (6 bases). Germline V lookup: CDR1 GTSNPN, CDR2 SVGIG (reference sequence). This CDR3 is built from 12 residues. V lost 5 bases, J lost 10 bases, and 12 bases lay in between.

This clone appeared a few times. The rearrangement uses TRBV6-1 and TRBJ1-5; TRBD1 agrees at 11 bases. The CDR3 is made up of 19 amino acids. Germline V CDR1 and CDR2: MNHNS, SASEGT. V shed 3 bases, J shed 3 bases, and the junction held 13 bases outside the gene matches. CDR3: CASSDRTGGAGYTNQPQHF. CDR3 DNA: TGTGCCAGCAGTGACAGGACAGGGGGCGCGGGTTATACCAATCAGCCCCAGCATTTT.

The rearrangement uses TRBV6-1 and TRBJ2-5; D gene unclear. Germline assignment: CDR1 MNHNS and CDR2 SASEGT. The V and J ends lost 2 bases and 1 base respectively, with 11 bases between them. CDR3 length equals 15 residues. The CDR3 DNA sequence: TGTGCCAGCAGTGAACAAACAACGGGCCAAGAGACCCAGTACTTC. This encodes CASSEQTTGQETQYF.

V is TRBV29-1 and J is TRBJ1-2, with 11 bases fitting TRBD1. CDR1 is SQVTM and CDR2 is ANQGSEA in the germline V gene. This CDR3 contains 14 residues. The trim removed 4 bases at V and 4 bases at J, leaving 5 bases unmatched. CDR3 in DNA: TGCAGCGTTGGGACAGGGGGCGATCGCTATGGCTACACCTTC. Residues: CSVGTGGDRYGYTF.

The chain carries TRBV4-3 and TRBJ2-7; TRBD1 might be the D (6 bases). With 0 bases removed from V and 1 base from J, the gap between germline ends came to 13 bases. This CDR3 contains 16 residues. Germline CDR1 LGHNA, CDR2 YSLEER. CDR3 in amino acids: CASSQDLTGLSYEQYF. Here the CDR3 DNA reads TGCGCCAGCAGCCAAGATCTAACAGGGCTTTCCTACGAGCAGTACTTC.

The rearrangement joins TRBV7-9 to TRBJ1-4; tentative D call: TRBD1 (5 bases). V was clipped by 4 bases and J by 8 bases, with 11 bases between them. Germline CDR1 and CDR2: SEHNR and FQNEAQ (reference sequence). The CDR3 runs to 13 residues. CDR3 bases: TGTGCCAGCAGCTCGGGACTGCTAGAAAAACTGTTTTTT. It encodes CASSSGLLEKLFF.

The chain carries TRBV4-2 and TRBJ2-3; D ambiguous. CDR3 size: 12 residues. Germline loops: CDR1 LGHNA, CDR2 YNFKEQ. Trimming removed 1 base from V and 5 bases from J, with 4 bases in between. DNA of the CDR3: TGTGCCAGCAGCCAAGTACTAGATACGCAGTATTTT. It yields the protein CASSQVLDTQYF.

This clone was seen more than once but under ten times. The J gene is TRBJ2-2, the V gene TRBV4-1; 13 nucleotides line up with TRBD2. The CDR3 covers 18 residues. Looked up from germline, CDR1 is MGHRA and CDR2 is YSYEKL. The trim removed 4 bases at V and 1 base at J, leaving 6 bases unmatched. DNA of the CDR3: TGCGCCAGCAGCCGGTCGGGACTAGCGGGGAAGAACACCGGGGAGCTGTTTTTT. As protein: CASSRSGLAGKNTGELFF.

This clone appeared a single time. This sequence joins TRBV12-3 or TRBV12-4 and TRBJ2-1; D is ambiguous. CDR3 length: 12 amino acids. Trimming took off 3 bases at V and 5 bases at J, with 5 bases between the two ends. CDR3 residues: CASSFLDNEQFF. CDR3 coding DNA: TGTGCCAGCAGTTTCCTTGACAATGAGCAGTTCTTC.

V and J are TRBV4-3 and TRBJ2-7, with 10 bases matching TRBD1. J was trimmed by 0 bases and V by 4 bases; bases with no gene match: 3. Germline V gives CDR1 LGHNA, CDR2 YSLEER. There are 15 residues in the CDR3. The CDR3 reads CASSPRTGGSYEQYF. CDR3 DNA sequence: TGCGCCAGCAGCCCCCGGACAGGGGGCTCCTACGAGCAGTACTTC.

The gene calls are TRBV27 and TRBJ2-1, with TRBD1 as a possible D gene (5 bases). Trimming cost V 3 bases and J 10 bases, with 13 bases left between them. CDR3 size: 13 residues. From germline, CDR1 is MNHEY and CDR2 SMNVEV (reference sequence). CDR3 loop: CASSFSRVGEQFF. The CDR3 DNA sequence: TGTGCCAGCAGTTTTTCCAGGGTAGGGGAGCAGTTCTTC.

This clone showed up just a few times. The chain carries TRBV5-6 and TRBJ1-2, with TRBD1 matching 7 bases. There are 17 residues in the CDR3. J gave up 3 bases and V 3 bases, and 14 bases lay outside the gene matches. Germline CDR1 reads SGHDT; CDR2 reads YYEEEE. CDR3 in amino acids: CASSSILRDRVYYGYTF. CDR3 DNA: TGTGCCAGCAGCTCCATTCTCCGGGACAGAGTTTACTATGGCTACACCTTC.

This chain's CDR3 is CASSLQGEQYF. The CDR3 nucleotides read TGTGCCAGCAGCCTACAGGGAGAGCAGTACTTC. This chain links TRBV14 with TRBJ2-7, with D possibly TRBD1 on 6 matching bases. CDR1 SGHDN and CDR2 FVKESK come from the germline V gene. Trimming removed 4 bases at V and 7 bases at J, with 8 bases between. The CDR3 is 11 residues long.

This sequence joins TRBV7-2 and TRBJ2-2, with 8 nucleotides matching TRBD1. After removal of 6 bases from V and 4 bases from J, the junction contained 4 bases not matched to a gene. The V gene's germline CDR1 is SGHTA and CDR2 FQGNSA. The CDR3 has 14 residues. CDR3 bases: TGTGCCAGCAGACGAGACAGGGGCACCGGGGAGCTGTTTTTT. It encodes CASRRDRGTGELFF.

The chain links TRBV5-5 to TRBJ1-2, with D uncertain. CDR1 and CDR2 from the germline V gene are SGHKS and YYEKEE (reference sequence). V lost 4 bases to trimming and J lost 8 bases, with 12 bases between them. This CDR3 spans 12 amino acids. The DNA of the CDR3 is TGTGCCAGCAGCGCTGACTGGTTGGGCTACACCTTC. Translating gives CASSADWLGYTF.